This T cell receptor (beta chain) was sequenced in a study of Ad26.COV2.S vaccination and SARS-CoV-2 variants. Across the whole study: Ad26.COV2.S shots went into the muscle once or twice, 56 days apart.

TCRdb keeps only in-frame clones here, not all; method: immunoSEQ multiplex PCR. The profile shows 380,000 or so clones, 75% to 90% of them singletons. Treatment noted: around 19 received Ad26.COV2.S at low or high dose, single or two shots; several received placebo; per-sample allocation not given. Following the first vaccine or placebo injection, samples were taken on day 63. This receptor was taken from a person aged 18 to 59 who received the Ad26.COV2.S COVID-19 vaccine or a placebo. The sequencing used peripheral blood, collected in a trial of Ad26.COV2.S vaccine versus placebo.

CDR3 nucleotides: TGTGCCACCAGTGATCACACGAACACTGAAGCTTTCTTT. Protein: CATSDHTNTEAFF. The rearrangement uses TRBV24-1 and TRBJ1-1, with unresolved D. Trimming stripped 3 bases from V and 1 base from J, with 5 bases between. This CDR3 region has 13 residues. Germline V gene data show CDR1 as KGHDR and CDR2 as SFDVKD.